This T cell receptor (beta chain) was recorded in a study of blood T cell repertoires in COVID-19. Generated by immunoSEQ multiplex PCR, the TCRdb table keeps only in-frame clones and is missing some. The table lists under 45,000 clones, about nine tenths of them singletons. Looked up from germline, CDR1 is KGHDR and CDR2 is SFDVKD. The length of the CDR3 is 14 residues. Trimming removed 7 bases at V and 2 bases at J, with 11 bases between. This TCR derives from a man aged 60 to 75 with active COVID-19. This rearrangement joins TRBV24-1 to TRBJ1-5, with D maybe TRBD1 (5 bases). Material for sequencing was peripheral blood. CDR3 amino acids: CATSAGGGNQPQHF. In DNA, the CDR3 is TGTGCCACCAGCGCGGGGGGAGGCAATCAGCCCCAGCATTTT.